The entry below describes one TCR beta chain. Its antigen is still unknown. It was via CD45RO/CCR7/CD25/CD127/CD95/CD27 that CD4+ naive, central memory, regulatory and stem cell-like memory cells were sorted. The source of the sample is a study of beta chain features in type 1 diabetes. Whole-study findings and limits: In the patient group, naive, central memory and Treg TCRB repertoires seemed more alike than in the healthy donor group. Whether HLA type influences TCRB rearrangement remained unresolved here.

The entirety of the isolated RNA underwent reverse transcription, so expressed TCRB transcripts were sequenced. Data came from immunoSEQ multiplex PCR; TCRdb stores just in-frame clones and leaves some out. The repertoire has about 360,000 clones, roughly 13% of them found once; the top ten carry 0.017%. From germline, CDR1 is MDHEN and CDR2 SYDVKM. Trimming removed 1 base from V and 9 bases from J; junction bases left unmatched: 4. The CDR3 consists of 14 residues. J is TRBJ2-3 and V is TRBV28; 10 bases line up with TRBD2. This TCR came from a man aged 18 to 35 in good health. The sequenced sample was naive CD4+ T cells from blood. CDR3 residues: CASSLSLAGVTQYF. The CDR3 DNA reads as TGTGCCAGCAGTTTATCGCTAGCGGGAGTCACGCAGTATTTT.